The source of this T cell receptor beta chain is a study of T cell changes during pregnancy in multiple sclerosis. This clone was picked up a small number of times. The V and J ends lost 5 bases and 0 bases respectively, with 13 bases between them. CDR3 length: 15 residues. Germline CDR1 and CDR2: SEHNR and FQNEAQ (reference sequence). Profiling relied on immunoSEQ multiplex PCR, and the TCRdb table lists in-frame clones only, not all of them. This sample yields fewer than 150,000 clones, of which about 95% are seen a single time; roughly 0.44% belongs to the top ten. Source: peripheral blood, taken after pregnancy. The TCR originated in a female donor with multiple sclerosis, enrolled in a pregnancy study. The rearrangement joins TRBV7-9 to TRBJ1-1; D is unclear. The CDR3 nucleotides read TGTGCCAGCAGCCGATCACATCCCATGAACACTGAAGCTTTCTTT. As protein: CASSRSHPMNTEAFF.